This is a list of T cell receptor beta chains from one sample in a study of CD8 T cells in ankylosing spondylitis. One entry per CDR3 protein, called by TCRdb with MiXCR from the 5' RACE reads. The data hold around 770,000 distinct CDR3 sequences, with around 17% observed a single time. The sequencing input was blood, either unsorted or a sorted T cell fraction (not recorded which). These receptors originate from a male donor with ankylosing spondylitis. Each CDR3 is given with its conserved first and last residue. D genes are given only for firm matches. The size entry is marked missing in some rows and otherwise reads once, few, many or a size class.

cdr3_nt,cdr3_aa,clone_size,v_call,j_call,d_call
TGTGCCAGCAGCTTCGAAGGACTGCCCTCCTACGAGCAGTACTTC,CASSFEGLPSYEQYF,NA,TRBV7-8,TRBJ2-7,NA
TGTGCCAGCAGCCAAGGGACAGGCGAGGGCAACACTGAAGCTTTCTTT,CASSQGTGEGNTEAFF,few,TRBV4-2,TRBJ1-1,TRBD1
TGCTGTGCTAGAGCCCTCCTTAGCGGGGGCCGCAATGAGCAGTTCTTC,CCARALLSGGRNEQFF,NA,TRBV20-1,TRBJ2-1,TRBD2
TGTGCCAGCAGTTACCTCCCAGCGGGGGAGATGAGCACAGATACGCAGTATTTT,CASSYLPAGEMSTDTQYF,few,TRBV6-5,TRBJ2-3,TRBD2
TGTGCCATCGCTGAAGAATACGGGAGGAATGAGCAGTTCTTC,CAIAEEYGRNEQFF,few,TRBV10-3,TRBJ2-1,TRBD2
TGTGCCAGCAGTGCCCGACAGGGTCCCAAAAACATTCAGTACTTC,CASSARQGPKNIQYF,NA,TRBV12-3/TRBV12-4,TRBJ2-4,TRBD1
TGTGCCAGCAGCTGGCGACTAGCGGCCTCCTACAATGAGCAGTTCTTC,CASSWRLAASYNEQFF,NA,TRBV7-2,TRBJ2-1,TRBD2
TGTGCCAGCAGCTTAATGGAGAACACTGAAGCTTTCTTT,CASSLMENTEAFF,many,TRBV7-9,TRBJ1-1,NA
TGCAGTGCTAGTGGGAGTAGCGGGACCTACAATGAGCAGTTCTTC,CSASGSSGTYNEQFF,NA,TRBV20-1,TRBJ2-1,TRBD2
TGTGCCAGCTGGGACGGAGGGCTAGCGTGGGATGTTGAGCAGTACTTC,CASWDGGLAWDVEQYF,few,TRBV6-2/TRBV6-3,TRBJ2-7,NA
TGCGCCAGCAGCCGAGGACTAGCGGGGGGCAATGAGCAGTTCTTC,CASSRGLAGGNEQFF,NA,TRBV4-3,TRBJ2-1,TRBD2
TGCAGTGCTAGAGAAGGGGGGCGAGGCGGGGAGCTGTTTTTT,CSAREGGRGGELFF,many,TRBV20-1,TRBJ2-2,NA
TGCAGTGTAGCCGTAAGCACAGATACGCAGTATTTT,CSVAVSTDTQYF,few,TRBV20-1,TRBJ2-3,NA
TGCGCCAGCAGCTTGTGGACAGGGATGAACACTGAAGCTTTCTTT,CASSLWTGMNTEAFF,NA,TRBV5-1,TRBJ1-1,TRBD1
TGTGCCAGCAGCTTTAGGGGACTAGCGGGACAAGAGACCCAGTACTTC,CASSFRGLAGQETQYF,NA,TRBV7-2,TRBJ2-5,TRBD2
TGTGCCAGCAGTCCTCCCGGTTACAATGAGCAGTTCTTC,CASSPPGYNEQFF,many,TRBV18,TRBJ2-1,NA
TGCGCCAGCAGCTTGGGACGGGAGAATCGCAATGAGCAGTTCTTC,CASSLGRENRNEQFF,few,TRBV5-1,TRBJ2-1,NA
TGCGCCAGCAGCTCCTACCCGGGACAGGGTGGCTACGAGCAGTACTTC,CASSSYPGQGGYEQYF,few,TRBV5-1,TRBJ2-7,TRBD1
TGCAGTGCCCCGAGACTTAGGGAGACTGAAGCTTTCTTT,CSAPRLRETEAFF,few,TRBV20-1,TRBJ1-1,NA
TGTGCCAGCTCACCGCGGACAGATAGCCAAGAGACCCAGTACTTC,CASSPRTDSQETQYF,few,TRBV18,TRBJ2-5,NA
TGCGCCAGCAGCTTATCCGGGACAGGGAGGTTGAGCGGCTACACCTTC,CASSLSGTGRLSGYTF,few,TRBV5-1,TRBJ1-2,TRBD1
TGTGCCAGCAGCTTAGTCACCGAGCAGTACTTC,CASSLVTEQYF,few,TRBV7-9,TRBJ2-7,NA
TGTGCCAGCAGCCGACTAGCGGGAGAGAGGACAGATACGCAGTATTTT,CASSRLAGERTDTQYF,few,TRBV5-6,TRBJ2-3,TRBD2
TGCAGTGCCACACCGCCCGCTTGGGACGAGCAGTACTTC,CSATPPAWDEQYF,NA,TRBV20-1,TRBJ2-7,NA
TGTGCCAGCAGCTTCACAGGGGGCAGTGGAAACACCATATATTTT,CASSFTGGSGNTIYF,NA,TRBV7-2,TRBJ1-3,TRBD1
TGTGCCAGCAGCTTTCGAGACACCGGGGAGCTGTTTTTT,CASSFRDTGELFF,many,TRBV9,TRBJ2-2,NA
TGCGCCAGCAGCCCAGGGGACGGATACTATGGCTACACCTTC,CASSPGDGYYGYTF,NA,TRBV4-1,TRBJ1-2,NA
TGTGCCAGCAGCTTAGAAGTAGCGGGAGGCAATGAGCAGTTCTTC,CASSLEVAGGNEQFF,NA,TRBV7-8,TRBJ2-1,TRBD2
TGCAGCGTTGTGAGTCAGGGAGAAGCTTTCTTT,CSVVSQGEAFF,few,TRBV29-1,TRBJ1-1,NA
TGTGCCAGCACCCTTCGGAGGGGGGAACAAGAGACCCAGTACTTC,CASTLRRGEQETQYF,NA,TRBV28,TRBJ2-5,NA
TGTGCCAGCAGCGGACCAGGGGCGGACACCGGGGAGCTGTTTTTT,CASSGPGADTGELFF,NA,TRBV7-9,TRBJ2-2,NA
TGTGCCAGCAGTGTTCTGGCCGGACACTCTGGGGCCAACGTCCTGACTTTC,CASSVLAGHSGANVLTF,NA,TRBV25-1,TRBJ2-6,NA
TGCGCCAGCAGCACCTCTAGGTACAATGAGCAGTTCTTC,CASSTSRYNEQFF,few,TRBV5-1,TRBJ2-1,NA
TGCAGTGCCACGGGGGGGCCTAACACTGAAGCTTTCTTT,CSATGGPNTEAFF,few,TRBV20-1,TRBJ1-1,NA
TGCGCCAGCAGCCAAGGATATAGCGCCAGCTCCTACGAGCAGTACTTC,CASSQGYSASSYEQYF,NA,TRBV4-1,TRBJ2-7,NA
TGTGCCAGCAGCCAAGATACTAGCGGGGGTGTTTACGAGCAGTACTTC,CASSQDTSGGVYEQYF,NA,TRBV4-2,TRBJ2-7,TRBD2
TGTGCCACCAGTGACACTAGCGGGAGGGCCTTCGGCTCGAGCACAGATACGCAGTATTTT,CATSDTSGRAFGSSTDTQYF,few,TRBV24-1,TRBJ2-3,TRBD2
TGTGCCAGCAGTAAGACGGGGGGAGGCACTGAAGCTTTCTTT,CASSKTGGGTEAFF,few,TRBV2,TRBJ1-1,NA
TGTGCCAGCAGCCCCTCGGGGGGCCCCTCTAACACTGAAGCTTTCTTT,CASSPSGGPSNTEAFF,NA,TRBV7-9,TRBJ1-1,NA
TGCAGTGCTAGTCGACGGGACACTGAGCAGTTCTTC,CSASRRDTEQFF,many,TRBV20-1,TRBJ2-1,NA
TGTGCCAGCAGTTTACTCCCCACCTCTGGAAACACCATATATTTT,CASSLLPTSGNTIYF,few,TRBV28,TRBJ1-3,NA
TGCAGTGCTAGAGAGACTAGCGGGAGGTACAATGAGCAGTTCTTC,CSARETSGRYNEQFF,few,TRBV20-1,TRBJ2-1,TRBD2
TGTGCCAGCAGTGGATCGGATGAGACCCAGTACTTC,CASSGSDETQYF,NA,TRBV25-1,TRBJ2-5,NA
TGTGCTAGTGGTTACCCAGGGGCCGAGCAGTACTTC,CASGYPGAEQYF,many,TRBV12-5,TRBJ2-7,NA
TGTGCCAGCAGCTTAGGGGGGGTAGGGCCAGATACGCAGTATTTT,CASSLGGVGPDTQYF,NA,TRBV5-5,TRBJ2-3,NA
TGCGCCAGCAGCCAAGTCCCCGGGAGGTGGACCGGGGAGCTGTTTTTT,CASSQVPGRWTGELFF,NA,TRBV4-1,TRBJ2-2,TRBD2
TGCAGTGCTAGAGTTGGGCTAGCGGGAACCAAAAACATTCAGTACTTC,CSARVGLAGTKNIQYF,few,TRBV20-1,TRBJ2-4,TRBD2
TGTGCCAGCAGTCCTCACCGGGGGGGGATTAATGAGCAGTTCTTC,CASSPHRGGINEQFF,NA,TRBV12-3/TRBV12-4,TRBJ2-1,TRBD2
TGTGCCAGCAAGGCAGCTCCGAACACTGAAGCTTTCTTT,CASKAAPNTEAFF,NA,TRBV25-1,TRBJ1-1,NA
TGTGCCAGCAGTGAATATTGGGGTTACGAGCAGTACTTC,CASSEYWGYEQYF,NA,TRBV25-1,TRBJ2-7,NA
TGTGCCAGCACCCTAAAGCGGGGGGGCCAGAATGAGCAGTTCTTC,CASTLKRGGQNEQFF,many,TRBV7-2,TRBJ2-1,TRBD2
TGTGCCAGCAGCCGAGGGACAGCGAATAACTATGGCTACACCTTC,CASSRGTANNYGYTF,many,TRBV12-3/TRBV12-4,TRBJ1-2,TRBD1
TGTGCCAGCAGCTTATACGACCCAGGGACCACCTACGAGCAGTACTTC,CASSLYDPGTTYEQYF,few,TRBV7-8,TRBJ2-7,NA
TGTGCCAGCAGTCAGGGCGAAGGGGGGCCCCAGCATTTT,CASSQGEGGPQHF,few,TRBV6-2/TRBV6-3,TRBJ1-5,NA
TGCAGCATTGGGGGACAGGGCTACACAGATACGCAGTATTTT,CSIGGQGYTDTQYF,NA,TRBV29-1,TRBJ2-3,TRBD1
TGCGCCAGCATGCCTCGGGGTTCCGACACAGATACGCAGTATTTT,CASMPRGSDTDTQYF,few,TRBV5-1,TRBJ2-3,NA
TGTGCCAGCTCACAGGGGACAGTAGGTTCGAATTCACCCCTCCACTTT,CASSQGTVGSNSPLHF,NA,TRBV18,TRBJ1-6,TRBD1
TGTGCCAGCAGTGCCCCTCCGGGGGGACTAGCGAGCTCCTACAATGAGCAGTTCTTC,CASSAPPGGLASSYNEQFF,NA,TRBV28,TRBJ2-1,TRBD2